The 15 T cell receptor beta chains presented below share a single source sample, sequenced in a study of Graves' ophthalmopathy and Graves' hyperthyroidism. Transcripts of RNA were the source for amplifying TCR beta CDR3 regions. HTBI primers were employed in first-round RT-PCR, then a second-round multiplex PCR followed. MiXCR, applied by TCRdb to the multiplex PCR reads, yields one record per CDR3 protein. This sample has under 350,000 distinct CDR3 sequences; about a sixth occur once, and the top ten carry about 12%. Sequenced: peripheral blood. The source is an adult man with Graves' ophthalmopathy.

This clonotype was detected many times. J is TRBJ1-2 and V is TRBV5-4; 12 bases align to TRBD1. CDR1 is SGHNT, CDR2 YYREEE, per germline (reference sequence). Trimming cost V 0 bases and J 7 bases; bases outside gene matches: 10. The CDR3 covers 17 residues. CDR3 protein: CASSLETGTGGAGGYTF. As DNA, the CDR3 is TGTGCCAGCAGCTTGGAAACCGGGACAGGGGGCGCAGGTGGCTACACCTTC.

This clonotype has at least ten counts. The CDR3 here is CASRRLSGQGSRGFF. DNA for the CDR3: TGTGCCAGCAGACGCTTATCGGGACAGGGGTCGCGCGGTTTCTTT. This rearrangement joins TRBV11-1 to TRBJ1-1, with 10 bases fitting TRBD1. V trimming: 6 bases; J trimming: 13 bases; junction bases outside the gene matches: 17. This CDR3 contains 15 residues. Germline values: CDR1 SGHAT, CDR2 FQDESV (reference sequence).

This rearrangement joins TRBV28 to TRBJ2-5; the D is unclear. V lost 4 bases and J 5 bases, leaving 11 bases between the germline ends. The CDR3 runs 13 residues. Germline V gene lookup returns CDR1 MDHEN and CDR2 SYDVKM. The DNA for the CDR3 is TGTGCCAGCAGTTCCAACAACCGGGAGACCCAGTACTTC. This codes for CASSSNNRETQYF.

This clonotype has a count of ten or more. The chain recombines TRBV11-2 with TRBJ2-2, with 9 bases matching TRBD1. The CDR3 length is 17 residues. The germline CDR1 and CDR2 sequences are SGHAT and FQNNGV. With V trimmed by 0 bases and J by 3 bases, 5 bases remained unmatched. The CDR3 bases are TGTGCCAGCAGCTTAGAGAGGGACAGGGAAGACACCGGGGAGCTGTTTTTT. It codes for CASSLERDREDTGELFF.

V is TRBV6-2 or TRBV6-3 and J is TRBJ2-7, with 8 bases that match TRBD1. Germline CDR1 and CDR2: MNHEY and SVGEGT. CDR3 length: 15 amino acids. With 2 bases clipped from V and 3 bases from J, the junction kept 6 bases outside the gene matches. The CDR3 region has the DNA TGTGCCAGCAGTTACCGCAGAGACAGGGGCTACGAGCAGTACTTC. This encodes CASSYRRDRGYEQYF.

This chain joins TRBV7-2 and TRBJ2-7, with D perhaps TRBD2 (5 bases). This CDR3 region has 14 residues. Trimming removed 7 bases from V and 2 bases from J, with 15 bases in between. From germline, CDR1 is SGHTA and CDR2 FQGNSA. In nucleotides, the CDR3 is TGTGCCAGCACCACGGGCGGGCAGGCCTACGAGCAGTACTTC. This gives the protein CASTTGGQAYEQYF.

This clonotype was observed at least ten times. This chain links TRBV9 with TRBJ2-7, with 8 bases lining up with TRBD1. The CDR3 is made up of 15 amino acids. The junction had 12 bases not matched to a gene; V was cut back by 3 bases and J by 7 bases. Germline values: CDR1 SGDLS, CDR2 YYNGEE. The CDR3 sequence: CASSERQGWTGEQYF. The CDR3 DNA reads TGTGCCAGCAGCGAACGACAGGGGTGGACGGGAGAGCAGTACTTC.

This sequence joins TRBV29-1 and TRBJ2-7; 7 nucleotides align to TRBD1. Germline trimming cut 3 bases from V and 3 bases from J; bases unmatched to any gene: 8. Per germline, CDR1 SQVTM and CDR2 ANQGSEA. The CDR3 length is 14 residues. The CDR3 DNA follows: TGCAGCGTTGAGCCTCGGGACAGCCTCTACGAGCAGTACTTC. Amino acid sequence: CSVEPRDSLYEQYF.

There are many counts of this clonotype. The J gene is TRBJ1-1, the V gene TRBV15; 7 bases line up with TRBD1. The CDR3 covers 17 residues. Per the germline V gene, CDR1 is LNHNV and CDR2 is YYDKDF (reference sequence). Trimming cost V 0 bases and J 7 bases; bases outside gene matches: 14. CDR3 DNA: TGTGCCACCAGCAGAGAAAGGTTTAGGGGGCTGGGGGGTGAAGCTTTCTTT. Its protein is CATSRERFRGLGGEAFF.

This clonotype was counted at least ten times. This chain links TRBV6-5 with TRBJ2-7; 7 nucleotides match TRBD1. The trim removed 5 bases at V and 2 bases at J, leaving 9 bases unmatched. CDR1 and CDR2 from the germline V gene are MNHEY and SVGAGI. This CDR3 comprises 15 residues. The CDR3 loop is CASSLSGGEAYEQYF. CDR3 DNA sequence: TGTGCCAGCAGTCTCTCAGGGGGAGAGGCCTACGAGCAGTACTTC.

Many counts were recorded for this clonotype. V is TRBV30 and J is TRBJ1-1; unclear D gene. V was shortened by 0 bases and J by 0 bases, with 5 bases between the two germline ends. This CDR3 contains 13 residues. CDR1 GTSNPN and CDR2 SVGIG come from the germline V gene (reference sequence). The CDR3: CAWSVSMNTEAFF. In nucleotides, the CDR3 is TGTGCCTGGAGTGTTTCGATGAACACTGAAGCTTTCTTT.

This clonotype was found a few times. Germline is not matched at one junction end, which may reflect a read error. The rearrangement joins TRBV6-1 to TRBJ2-7, with TRBD2 matching over 7 bases. Germline CDR1 and CDR2: MNHNS and SASEGT. The CDR3 covers 13 residues. The CDR3 loop reads CASRAPAAGEQSF. DNA of the CDR3: TGTGCCAGCCGAGCGCCCGCGGCGGGGGAGCAGTCCTTC.

This clonotype was seen ten or more times. The CDR3 is CASSLELAGETQYF. The CDR3 region has the DNA TGTGCCAGCAGCTTAGAACTAGCCGGCGAGACCCAGTACTTC. The rearrangement links TRBV7-9 to TRBJ2-5; D is possibly TRBD2 (6 bases). V lost 1 base, J lost 5 bases, and 11 bases lay in between. Germline V gives CDR1 SEHNR, CDR2 FQNEAQ (reference sequence). The CDR3 is 14 residues long. Combining the CDR3 with reference TRBV7-9 and TRBJ2-5 gives the whole variable domain DTGVSQNPRHKITKRGQNVTFRCDPISEHNRLYWYRQTLGQGPEFLTYFQNEAQLEKSRLLSDRFSAERPKGSFSTLEIQRTEQGDSAMYLCASSLELAGETQYFGPGTRLLVL.

The chain recombines TRBV6-1 with TRBJ1-5; 8 bases align to TRBD1. The CDR3 is made up of 15 amino acids. V lost 8 bases to trimming and J lost 1 base; unmatched junction nucleotides: 7. CDR1 is MNHNS, CDR2 SASEGT, per germline. The CDR3 spells CASAPTGGSNQPQHF. The CDR3 DNA reads as TGTGCCAGCGCACCTACAGGGGGGAGCAATCAGCCCCAGCATTTT.

The V gene is TRBV11-2, the J gene TRBJ2-1; perhaps TRBD2 as D (6 bases). The CDR3 covers 16 residues. The V end lost 7 bases, the J end lost 0 bases, and 16 bases lay between the germline ends. Germline-derived CDR1 and CDR2 are SGHAT and FQNNGV. The CDR3 nucleotides read TGTGCCAGCACACCATACGCGGGGAGCTCCTACAATGAGCAGTTCTTC. It specifies CASTPYAGSSYNEQFF.